A single sample gave rise to the 16 T cell receptor beta chains below, sequenced in a study of T cell responses to AZD1222 COVID-19 vaccine. Produced via immunoSEQ multiplex PCR; TCRdb's table is partial and in-frame only. The table shows some 100,000 clones, with around 90% occurring only once. Sequencing was performed on peripheral blood, taken on day 0 of AZD1222 vaccination. These receptors all stem from an adult in good health.

The chain carries TRBV5-1 and TRBJ2-2; 7 bases are shared with TRBD1. Germline lookup yields CDR1 SGHRS and CDR2 YFSETQ. This CDR3 is 12 amino acids long. V was clipped by 7 bases and J by 7 bases; unmatched bases: 4. CDR3 nucleotide sequence: TGCGCCAGCTCAGGGGGTATCGGGGAGCTGTTTTTT. This codes for CASSGGIGELFF.

This sequence joins TRBV5-5 and TRBJ1-1, with D possibly matching TRBD1 (5 bases). The CDR3 is 14 residues long. With 3 bases removed from V and 8 bases from J, the gap between germline ends came to 17 bases. The germline V gene has CDR1 SGHKS and CDR2 YYEKEE (reference sequence). CDR3 coding DNA: TGTGCCAGCAGCTCTCGGGCCGCGGGGCCCGAAGCTTTCTTT. It translates to CASSSRAAGPEAFF. Together with reference TRBV5-5 and TRBJ1-1, the CDR3 gives the full variable domain: DAGVTQSPTHLIKTRGQQVTLRCSPISGHKSVSWYQQVLGQGPQFIFQYYEKEERGRGNFPDRFSARQFPNYSSELNVNALLLGDSALYLCASSSRAAGPEAFFGQGTRLTVV.

The chain employs TRBV18 and TRBJ1-2, with D unclear. The V gene lost 2 bases and the J gene lost 5 bases, with 12 bases spanning the gap. CDR1 and CDR2 from the germline V gene are KGHSH and LQKENI. The length of the CDR3 is 14 residues. CDR3 DNA sequence: TGTGCCAGCTCACCAACCGCTAAACTTTATGGCTACACCTTC. Translation gives CASSPTAKLYGYTF.

The chain combines TRBV19 with TRBJ2-1; 8 bases match TRBD1. CDR3 size: 16 residues. V lost 0 bases to trimming and J lost 3 bases; unmatched junction nucleotides: 4. Looked up from germline, CDR1 is LNHDA and CDR2 is SQIVND (reference sequence). CDR3 nucleotide sequence: TGTGCCAGTAGTATAGACCCAGACAGGGGCTACAATGAGCAGTTCTTC. It yields the protein CASSIDPDRGYNEQFF.

The chain links TRBV11-3 to TRBJ2-2; D may correspond to TRBD1 or TRBD2 (6 bases each). Germline V gives CDR1 SGHNT, CDR2 YENEEA. V was pared by 8 bases and J by 0 bases, with 13 bases between. The CDR3 loop spans 15 amino acids. DNA of the CDR3: TGTGCCAGCCGGAGGGGGTTTTCGAACACCGGGGAGCTGTTTTTT. Protein: CASRRGFSNTGELFF.

The chain links TRBV3-1 (or the pseudogene TRBV3-2) to TRBJ2-3; TRBD2 aligns across 7 bases. The CDR3 consists of 14 residues. J lost 4 bases, V lost 4 bases, and 5 bases had no gene match. CDR1 LGHDT and CDR2 YNNKEL come from the germline V gene (reference sequence). The CDR3 region is CASSLYGRSDTQYF. Here the CDR3 DNA reads TGTGCCAGCAGCCTCTACGGGAGGTCAGATACGCAGTATTTT.

This sequence joins TRBV2 and TRBJ2-1, with TRBD2 identical over 7 bases. The CDR3 has 15 residues. CDR1 is SNHLY and CDR2 is FYNNEI in the germline V gene. J gave up 1 base and V 3 bases, and 3 bases lay outside the gene matches. The CDR3 is CASSELGGSYNEQFF. CDR3 nucleotides: TGTGCCAGCAGTGAGTTGGGAGGGTCCTACAATGAGCAGTTCTTC.

The CDR3 nucleotides read TGTGCCAGCAGTTCACAGGGGAACACTGAAGCTTTCTTT. This codes for CASSSQGNTEAFF. The V and J genes are TRBV12-3 or TRBV12-4 and TRBJ1-1, with TRBD1 as a possible D gene (6 bases). The CDR3 runs to 13 residues. The germline V and J ends were trimmed by 4 bases and 1 base, with 7 bases remaining between them.

The chain recombines TRBV5-4 with TRBJ1-1; 10 bases agree with TRBD1. Germline V CDR1 and CDR2: SGHNT, YYREEE (reference sequence). V was clipped by 4 bases and J by 8 bases; unmatched bases: 14. CDR3 length: 16 amino acids. CDR3 protein: CASSLGGGTGVAEAFF. The CDR3 DNA reads TGTGCCAGCAGCCTCGGTGGTGGGACAGGGGTAGCCGAAGCTTTCTTT.

The chain uses TRBV4-1 and TRBJ1-1; perhaps TRBD1 as D (6 bases). Trimming removed 6 bases at V and 5 bases at J, with 13 bases between. CDR1 and CDR2 from the germline V gene are MGHRA and YSYEKL. The CDR3 has 13 amino acids. The CDR3, as DNA: TGCGCCAGCAGTCTAGGGGGAAAGACTGAAGCTTTCTTT. This gives the protein CASSLGGKTEAFF.

This chain uses TRBV5-6 with TRBJ1-2; TRBD1 aligns across 10 bases. The germline V gene has CDR1 SGHDT and CDR2 YYEEEE. The V segment lost 4 bases and the J segment 5 bases; nucleotides outside the gene matches: 2. The CDR3 runs 13 residues. The CDR3 DNA reads TGTGCCAGCAGCCCGGGACAGGGGTATGGCTACACCTTC. Translating it yields CASSPGQGYGYTF. Full variable domain (missing parts from reference TRBV5-6 and TRBJ1-2): DAGVTQSPTHLIKTRGQQVTLRCSPKSGHDTVSWYQQALGQGPQFIFQYYEEEERQRGNFPDRFSGHQFPNYSSELNVNALLLGDSALYLCASSPGQGYGYTFGSGTRLTVV.

The J gene is TRBJ1-2, the V gene TRBV19, with D tentatively TRBD1 (6 bases). The CDR3 covers 13 residues. The germline V gene encodes CDR1 LNHDA and CDR2 SQIVND (reference sequence). Trimming shortened V by 5 bases and J by 8 bases, and 15 bases separated the two germline ends. DNA of the CDR3: TGTGCCAGTAGTGCCACGATAGGGGGAGGCTACACCTTC. It yields the protein CASSATIGGGYTF.

The V gene is TRBV5-4, the J gene TRBJ2-6; D might be TRBD2 (5 bases). V lost 2 bases and J lost 3, with 15 bases in between. The CDR3 sequence is 17 residues long. Germline values: CDR1 SGHNT, CDR2 YYREEE (reference sequence). The CDR3 here is CASSFGMGRSGANVLTF. The CDR3 DNA reads as TGTGCCAGCAGCTTCGGGATGGGGAGAAGTGGGGCCAACGTCCTGACTTTC.

The chain is built from TRBV4-1 and TRBJ2-6; no reliable D call. V was clipped by 1 base and J by 0 bases, with 13 bases between them. The CDR3 consists of 18 residues. CDR1 MGHRA and CDR2 YSYEKL come from the germline V gene. The DNA for the CDR3 is TGCGCCAGCAGCCAAGTGGCAGGCCGAAGCTCTGGGGCCAACGTCCTGACTTTC. The encoded protein is CASSQVAGRSSGANVLTF.

The chain couples TRBV5-7 to TRBJ2-1; 7 bases fit TRBD2. TRBV5-7 counts as an open reading frame of uncertain function. This CDR3 comprises 18 residues. The V gene end was trimmed by 0 bases and the J gene end by 3 bases; junction bases not matched to a gene: 12. The CDR3 reads CASSLETSRDYNYNEQFF. The DNA for the CDR3 is TGTGCCAGCAGCTTGGAGACTAGCCGGGACTACAACTACAATGAGCAGTTCTTC.

The chain links TRBV30 to TRBJ2-3; 11 bases are a match to TRBD2. Trimming at V came to 2 bases and at J to 2 bases, leaving 9 bases not matched to a gene. Germline V gene data show CDR1 as GTSNPN and CDR2 as SVGIG (reference sequence). The CDR3 runs to 17 residues. The CDR3 spells CAWSRGTSGETTDTQYF. The CDR3 DNA follows: TGTGCCTGGAGTCGAGGGACTAGCGGTGAAACCACAGATACGCAGTATTTT.